The count of the clone carrying this TCR beta chain is one. This sample was included in a study of early T cells in non-severe SARS-CoV-2 infection. TCRdb itself ran the 5' RACE reads through MiXCR, one entry per CDR3 protein. The table has about 100,000 distinct CDR3 sequences, approximately 13% seen once; the top ten hold around 2%. The CDR3 totals 15 residues. The ends were cut back, 7 bases at V and 3 bases at J, with 16 bases in the middle. Germline-derived CDR1 and CDR2 are MNHEY and SVGEGT. The material sequenced was whole blood. The chain uses TRBV6-2 or TRBV6-3 and TRBJ1-5, with D unclear. The sequence was obtained from an adult who was a healthcare worker with PCR-confirmed SARS-CoV-2 infection or an uninfected control (not recorded which). CDR3 coding DNA: TGTGCCAGCATGAACCAAAGACGGAACAATCAGCCCCAGCATTTT. Amino acid sequence: CASMNQRRNNQPQHF.